This is a list of T cell receptor beta chains from one sample in a study of blood T cell repertoires in COVID-19. The table came from immunoSEQ multiplex PCR; TCRdb's copy has only in-frame clones and leaves some out. Among roughly 170,000 clones listed, roughly nine tenths were seen once. The material sequenced was peripheral blood. The receptors originated from a man between 70 and 80 years old with active or convalescent COVID-19. Each CDR3 is given with its conserved first and last residue. Fields, in order: D gene, J gene, V gene, clone size, CDR3 protein, CDR3 DNA. A D gene is named only where the DNA matches it firmly. Size tells how often a clone was seen (once, few, many) or the class of an expanded clone, and some rows leave it out.

>TRBD1|TRBJ1-2|TRBV7-9|-
CASRNDRDRVSYGYTF
TGTGCCAGCAGAAATGACCGGGACAGGGTATCCTATGGCTACACCTTC
>-|TRBJ2-3|TRBV19|-
CASSALSTQYF
TGTGCCAGTAGTGCGTTAAGTACGCAGTATTTT
>-|TRBJ1-2|TRBV2|-
CASGTTGSGGYTF
TGTGCCAGCGGGACCACAGGGTCCGGTGGCTACACCTTC
>TRBD1|TRBJ1-6|TRBV18|-
CASSRDSYNSPLHF
TGTGCCAGCTCCCGGGACAGCTATAATTCACCCCTCCACTTT
>TRBD2|TRBJ2-3|TRBV5-5|-
CASSPFGSGGWDTQYF
TGTGCCAGCAGCCCCTTTGGGAGCGGGGGATGGGATACGCAGTATTTT
>TRBD1|TRBJ1-2|TRBV2|-
CASSGDRGLYGYTF
TGTGCCAGCAGCGGGGACAGGGGCCTCTATGGCTACACCTTC
>TRBD1|TRBJ2-7|TRBV9|-
CASSAGQVSSYEQYF
TGTGCCAGCAGCGCCGGACAGGTTAGCTCCTACGAGCAGTACTTC
>-|TRBJ1-5|TRBV19|-
CASSTLQGAFLQPQHF
TGTGCCAGTAGTACCCTACAGGGCGCCTTCCTTCAACCCCAGCATTTT
>-|TRBJ2-3|TRBV20-1|-
CSASPRAFTDTQYF
TGCAGTGCTAGTCCCAGGGCCTTCACAGATACGCAGTATTTT
>-|TRBJ1-1|TRBV5-1|-
CASSSETGERAFF
TGCGCCAGCAGCTCGGAAACGGGGGAGCGAGCTTTCTTT
>-|TRBJ1-2|TRBV11-2|-
CASSSLRGPPFF
TGTGCCAGCAGCTCCCTAAGGGGCCCGCCTTTCTTC
>-|TRBJ1-5|TRBV24-1|-
CATSDFGNQPQHF
TGTGCCACCAGTGATTTCGGGAATCAGCCCCAGCATTTT
>-|TRBJ2-3|TRBV19|-
CASSIDSTYTQYF
TGTGCCAGTAGTATAGACTCAACTTATACGCAGTATTTT
>TRBD1|TRBJ1-1|TRBV19|-
CASRGQGAEAFF
TGTGCCAGTAGGGGACAGGGGGCTGAAGCTTTCTTT
>TRBD1|TRBJ1-1|TRBV6-6|once
CASSPTGGNTEAFF
TGTGCCAGCAGCCCGACAGGGGGCAACACTGAAGCTTTCTTT
>TRBD2|TRBJ2-1|TRBV7-2|-
CASSMGGSGGNEQFF
TGTGCCAGCAGCATGGGCGGGAGTGGGGGTAATGAGCAGTTCTTC
>-|TRBJ2-7|TRBV18|-
CASSPSSRGSYEQYF
TGTGCCAGCTCACCATCTAGCAGGGGTAGCTACGAGCAGTACTTC
>TRBD2|TRBJ2-3|TRBV9|-
CASSRLAGGALSTDTQYF
TGTGCCAGCAGCCGACTAGCGGGGGGCGCCCTGAGCACAGATACGCAGTATTTT
>TRBD2|TRBJ2-3|TRBV28|-
CASSLYMFGLAFDTQYF
TGTGCCAGCAGTTTATACATGTTCGGACTAGCTTTTGATACGCAGTATTTT
>-|TRBJ2-2|TRBV3-1/TRBV3-2|-
CASSQVVTGELFF
TGTGCCAGCAGCCAAGTCGTCACCGGGGAGCTGTTTTTT
>TRBD1|TRBJ1-6|TRBV5-1|-
CASSLDTYRGPRGSYNSPLHF
TGCGCCAGCAGCTTGGATACTTACAGGGGGCCTCGAGGCTCCTATAATTCACCCCTCCACTTT
>TRBD1|TRBJ2-3|TRBV9|-
CASSVGQGAGTQYF
TGTGCCAGCAGCGTCGGACAGGGGGCCGGTACGCAGTATTTT
>TRBD2|TRBJ2-7|TRBV9|-
CASSVGLGTSGRSNEQYF
TGTGCCAGCAGCGTAGGGCTCGGGACTAGCGGGAGATCCAACGAGCAGTACTTC
>TRBD1|TRBJ2-4|TRBV7-6|-
CASSESAGQGIIQYF
TGTGCCAGCAGCGAGTCCGCGGGACAGGGTATCATTCAGTACTTC
>-|TRBJ1-1|TRBV9|-
CASSVARMNTEAFF
TGTGCCAGCAGCGTAGCCAGGATGAACACTGAAGCTTTCTTT
>TRBD2|TRBJ2-1|TRBV7-2|-
CASSSLAGGGSYNEQFF
TGTGCCAGCAGCTCACTAGCGGGGGGAGGTTCTTACAATGAGCAGTTCTTC
>TRBD1|TRBJ1-5|TRBV2|-
CASSTSGQGNQPQHF
TGTGCCAGCAGTACCTCCGGACAGGGTAACCAGCCCCAGCATTTT
>TRBD1|TRBJ1-2|TRBV5-1|-
CASSLGQATEYGGYTF
TGCGCCAGCAGCCTGGGACAGGCGACAGAATACGGTGGCTACACCTTC
>TRBD1|TRBJ1-5|TRBV4-3|few
CASSQAPHQDRVDQPQHF
TGCGCCAGCAGCCAAGCACCACACCAGGACAGGGTAGATCAGCCCCAGCATTTT
>TRBD1|TRBJ1-2|TRBV6-2/TRBV6-3|once
CASSSPGQGNYGYTF
TGTGCCAGCAGTTCGCCCGGACAGGGGAACTATGGCTACACCTTC
>TRBD1|TRBJ1-1|TRBV10-3|-
CAISESPRGRLGFF
TGTGCCATCAGTGAGTCGCCGAGGGGGCGATTGGGTTTCTTT
>-|TRBJ1-4|TRBV5-1|-
CASSLVEGANEKLFF
TGCGCCAGCAGCTTGGTAGAAGGGGCTAATGAAAAACTGTTTTTT
>-|TRBJ2-5|TRBV24-1|-
CATPAWGRGSEETQYF
TGTGCCACGCCCGCCTGGGGCAGGGGAAGCGAAGAGACCCAGTACTTC
>-|TRBJ1-2|TRBV28|once
CASSLPAPMVYGYTF
TGTGCCAGCAGCTTACCCGCGCCCATGGTCTATGGCTACACCTTC
>-|TRBJ1-1|TRBV27|-
CASMGRVGKAEAFF
TGTGCCAGCATGGGCAGGGTGGGAAAGGCTGAAGCTTTCTTT
>TRBD1|TRBJ1-2|TRBV18|-
CASSFDGTGGRPYRYTF
TGTGCCAGCTCATTCGATGGGACAGGGGGCCGTCCCTATCGCTACACCTTC
>-|TRBJ1-1|TRBV19|-
CASSGQKLNEAFF
TGTGCCAGTAGCGGACAGAAACTAAATGAAGCTTTCTTT
>TRBD1|TRBJ1-1|TRBV9|-
CASSPPSGTVNTEAFF
TGTGCCAGCAGCCCCCCTTCCGGGACAGTGAACACTGAAGCTTTCTTT
>-|TRBJ1-1|TRBV18|-
CASSPNRDRTEAFF
TGTGCCAGCTCACCAAACAGGGATAGGACTGAAGCTTTCTTT
>-|TRBJ1-4|TRBV11-2|-
CASSFGRHTEKLFF
TGTGCCAGCAGCTTCGGTAGACATACCGAAAAACTGTTTTTT
>TRBD1|TRBJ1-2|TRBV6-6|-
CASSYPGGRFGYTF
TGTGCCAGCAGTTACCCAGGGGGCAGGTTTGGCTACACCTTC
>-|TRBJ1-5|TRBV7-9|-
CASSALDGDQPQHF
TGTGCCAGCAGCGCCCTCGACGGGGATCAGCCCCAGCATTTT
>TRBD1|TRBJ2-7|TRBV19|-
CASSPGTGGLYEQYF
TGTGCCAGTAGTCCCGGGACAGGGGGGCTGTACGAGCAGTACTTC
>-|TRBJ1-3|TRBV6-5|-
CAAARIPGNTIYF
TGTGCCGCGGCTCGAATACCCGGAAACACCATATATTTT
>-|TRBJ2-7|TRBV18|-
CASSTGLVSYEQYF
TGTGCCAGCTCCACAGGGTTAGTCTCCTACGAGCAGTACTTC